The source of this T cell receptor (beta chain) is a study of T-cell memory formation after mild COVID-19. The CDR3 extends over 14 amino acids. CDR1 is SGHVS, CDR2 FNYEAQ, per germline. Deletions cut 0 bases from V and 7 bases from J, with 7 bases between. TCRdb processed the 5' RACE reads anew with MiXCR; each CDR3 protein has one entry. The sample yields some 310,000 distinct CDR3 sequences, around a fifth seen once. This clonotype has more than one count but fewer than ten. The sample consisted of PBMCs or a T cell subset sorted from them (not recorded which). The V gene is TRBV7-6, the J gene TRBJ1-6, with no clear D. The sequence was obtained from a young man who had mild COVID-19 (a few samples of this study predate the infection). Cell type and time point are not known. In DNA, the CDR3 is TGTGCCAGCAGCTTAGCTCCCCCAAATTCACCCCTCCACTTT. Amino acids: CASSLAPPNSPLHF.